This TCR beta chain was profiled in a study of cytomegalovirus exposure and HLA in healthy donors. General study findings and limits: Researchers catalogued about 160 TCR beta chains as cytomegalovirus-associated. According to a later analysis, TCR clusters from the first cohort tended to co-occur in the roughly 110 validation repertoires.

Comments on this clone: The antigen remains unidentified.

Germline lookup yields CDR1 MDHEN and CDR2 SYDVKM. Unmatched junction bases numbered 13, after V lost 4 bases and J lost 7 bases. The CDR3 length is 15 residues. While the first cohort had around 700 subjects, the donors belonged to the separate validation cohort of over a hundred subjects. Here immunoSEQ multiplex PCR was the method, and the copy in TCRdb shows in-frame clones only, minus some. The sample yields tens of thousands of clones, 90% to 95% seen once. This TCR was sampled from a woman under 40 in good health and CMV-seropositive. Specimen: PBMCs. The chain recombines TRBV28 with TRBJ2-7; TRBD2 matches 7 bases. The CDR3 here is CASSSPAGLPSEQYF. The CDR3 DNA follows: TGTGCCAGCAGTTCGCCCGCGGGACTACCCTCAGAGCAGTACTTC.